This T cell receptor (beta chain) derives from a study of shared clonotypes between healthy human individuals. As to this clone: Its antigen is unidentified. Other DNA variants within this sample encode the same CDR3.

Study conclusions and caveats: Generation probability values for non-shared clonotypes were lower than those for clonotypes shared by all four donors.

The CDR3 loop spans 13 amino acids. V was pared by 2 bases and J by 4 bases, with 6 bases between. Germline CDR1 reads LNHDA; CDR2 reads SQIVND (reference sequence). Division of CD4+ cells produced a CD45RA+ naive subset and a CD45RA-negative memory subset. Assay runs were performed at deep level. Profiling relied on immunoSEQ multiplex PCR, and the TCRdb table lists in-frame clones only, not all of them. The data contain about 1.5 million clones, 95% to 97% of them singletons. The TCR originated in a young man in good health. Input material: naive CD4+ T cells sorted from blood. The subset here: CD45RA+ positively selected. The genes are TRBV19 and TRBJ1-5; D unclear. For the CDR3, the DNA is TGTGCCAGTAGTATAAGCGGGAATCAGCCCCAGCATTTT. It translates to CASSISGNQPQHF.